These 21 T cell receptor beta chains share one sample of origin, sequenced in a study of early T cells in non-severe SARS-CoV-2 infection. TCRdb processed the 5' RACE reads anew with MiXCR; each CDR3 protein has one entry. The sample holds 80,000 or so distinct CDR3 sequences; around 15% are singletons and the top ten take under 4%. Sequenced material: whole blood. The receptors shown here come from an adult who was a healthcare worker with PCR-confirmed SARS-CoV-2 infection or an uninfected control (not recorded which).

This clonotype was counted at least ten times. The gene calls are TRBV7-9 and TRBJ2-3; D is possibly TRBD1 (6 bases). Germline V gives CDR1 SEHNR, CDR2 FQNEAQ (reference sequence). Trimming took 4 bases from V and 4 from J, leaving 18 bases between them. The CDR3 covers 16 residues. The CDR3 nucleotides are TGTGCCAGCAGCTCAATCGGACAGCTTAGGTCAGATACGCAGTATTTT. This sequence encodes CASSSIGQLRSDTQYF.

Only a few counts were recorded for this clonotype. This CDR3 reads CASNRGRGSTDTQYF. DNA of the CDR3: TGTGCCAGCAATAGGGGTAGGGGGTCCACAGATACGCAGTATTTT. V usage is TRBV12-3 or TRBV12-4 and J usage is TRBJ2-3; TRBD1 might be the D (6 bases). This CDR3 is built from 15 residues. Trimming left V 7 bases short and J 2 bases short, with 16 bases between.

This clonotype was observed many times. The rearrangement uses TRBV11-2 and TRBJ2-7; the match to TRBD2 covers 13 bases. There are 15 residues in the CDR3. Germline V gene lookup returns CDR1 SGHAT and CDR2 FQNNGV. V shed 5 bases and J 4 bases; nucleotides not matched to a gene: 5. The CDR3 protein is CASSRTSGSKYEQYF. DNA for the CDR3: TGTGCCAGCAGCCGGACTAGCGGGAGTAAGTACGAGCAGTACTTC.

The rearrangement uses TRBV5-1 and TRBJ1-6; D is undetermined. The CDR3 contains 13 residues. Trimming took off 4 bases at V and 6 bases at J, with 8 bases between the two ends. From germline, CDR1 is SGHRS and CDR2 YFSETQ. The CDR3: CASSLGINSPLHF. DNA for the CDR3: TGCGCCAGCAGCCTCGGCATTAATTCACCCCTCCACTTT.

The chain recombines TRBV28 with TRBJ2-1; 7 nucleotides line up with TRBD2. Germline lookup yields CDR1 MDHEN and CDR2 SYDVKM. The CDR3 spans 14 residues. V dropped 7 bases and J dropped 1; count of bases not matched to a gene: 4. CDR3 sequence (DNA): TGTGCCAGCACCTCCGGGGGGTCCTACAATGAGCAGTTCTTC. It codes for CASTSGGSYNEQFF. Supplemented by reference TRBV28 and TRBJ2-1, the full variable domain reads DVKVTQSSRYLVKRTGEKVFLECVQDMDHENMFWYRQDPGLGLRLIYFSYDVKMKEKGDIPEGYSVSREKKERFSLILESASTNQTSMYLCASTSGGSYNEQFFGPGTRLTVL.

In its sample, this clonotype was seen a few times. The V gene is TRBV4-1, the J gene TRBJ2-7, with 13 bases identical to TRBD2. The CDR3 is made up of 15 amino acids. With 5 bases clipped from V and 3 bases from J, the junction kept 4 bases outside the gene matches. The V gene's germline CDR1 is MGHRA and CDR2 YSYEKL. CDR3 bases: TGCGCCAGCAGCACCTGGACTAGCGGGGGCTACGAGCAGTACTTC. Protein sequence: CASSTWTSGGYEQYF.

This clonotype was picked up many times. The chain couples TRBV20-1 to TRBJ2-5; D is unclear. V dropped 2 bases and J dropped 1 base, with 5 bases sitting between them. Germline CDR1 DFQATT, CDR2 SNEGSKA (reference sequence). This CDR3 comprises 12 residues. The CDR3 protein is CSARSPQETQYF. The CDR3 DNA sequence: TGCAGTGCTAGATCTCCCCAAGAGACCCAGTACTTC.

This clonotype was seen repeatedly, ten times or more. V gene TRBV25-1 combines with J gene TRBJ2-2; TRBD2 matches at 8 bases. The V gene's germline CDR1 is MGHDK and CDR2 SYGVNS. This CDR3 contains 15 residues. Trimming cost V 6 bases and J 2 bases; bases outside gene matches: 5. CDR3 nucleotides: TGTGCCAGCAGAACGGGAGGGAGAAACACCGGGGAGCTGTTTTTT. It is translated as CASRTGGRNTGELFF.

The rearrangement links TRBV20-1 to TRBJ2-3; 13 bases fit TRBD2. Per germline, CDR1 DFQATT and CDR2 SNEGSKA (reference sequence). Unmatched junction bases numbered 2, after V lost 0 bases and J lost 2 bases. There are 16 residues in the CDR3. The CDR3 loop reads CSARDGTSGVTDTQYF. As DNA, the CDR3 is TGCAGTGCTAGAGATGGGACTAGCGGGGTCACAGATACGCAGTATTTT.

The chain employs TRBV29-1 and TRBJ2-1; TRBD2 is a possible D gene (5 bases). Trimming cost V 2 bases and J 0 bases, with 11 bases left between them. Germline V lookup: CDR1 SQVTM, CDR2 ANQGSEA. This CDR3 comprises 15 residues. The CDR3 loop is CSVEIGSGSYNEQFF. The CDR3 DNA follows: TGCAGCGTTGAAATTGGGAGCGGCTCCTACAATGAGCAGTTCTTC.

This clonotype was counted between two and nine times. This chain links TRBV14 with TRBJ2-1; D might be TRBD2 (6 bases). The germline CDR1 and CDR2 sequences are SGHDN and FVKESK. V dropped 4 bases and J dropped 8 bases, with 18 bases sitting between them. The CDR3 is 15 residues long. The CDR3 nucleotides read TGTGCCAGCAGCCGCGGGACCGCGTACAATGATGAGCAGTTCTTC. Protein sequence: CASSRGTAYNDEQFF.

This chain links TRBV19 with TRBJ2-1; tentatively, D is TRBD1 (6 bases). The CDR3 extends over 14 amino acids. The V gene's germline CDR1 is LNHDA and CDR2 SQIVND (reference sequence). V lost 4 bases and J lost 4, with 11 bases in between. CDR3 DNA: TGTGCCAGTAGTACGCAGGGGAGATACAATGAGCAGTTCTTC. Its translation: CASSTQGRYNEQFF.

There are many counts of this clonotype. The CDR3 here is CASSWGGQPNYGYTF. The DNA for the CDR3 is TGTGCCAGCAGCTGGGGGGGACAGCCGAACTATGGCTACACCTTC. The chain recombines TRBV5-8 with TRBJ1-2; 7 bases agree with TRBD1. The V segment lost 3 bases and the J segment 2 bases; nucleotides outside the gene matches: 7. This CDR3 is 15 amino acids long. Germline V gene data show CDR1 as SGHTS and CDR2 as YDEGEE.

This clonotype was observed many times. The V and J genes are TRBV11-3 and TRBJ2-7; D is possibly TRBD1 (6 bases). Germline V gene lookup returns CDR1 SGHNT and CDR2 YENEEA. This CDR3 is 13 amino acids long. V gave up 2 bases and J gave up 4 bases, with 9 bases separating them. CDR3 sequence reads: CASSLQRGYEQYF. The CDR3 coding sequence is TGTGCCAGCAGCTTACAGAGGGGGTACGAGCAGTACTTC.

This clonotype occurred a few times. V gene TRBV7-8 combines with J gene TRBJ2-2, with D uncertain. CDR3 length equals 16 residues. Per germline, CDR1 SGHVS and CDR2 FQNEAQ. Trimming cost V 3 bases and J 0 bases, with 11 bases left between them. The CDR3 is CASSFPPQPNTGELFF. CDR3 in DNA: TGTGCCAGCAGCTTCCCCCCGCAGCCGAACACCGGGGAGCTGTTTTTT.

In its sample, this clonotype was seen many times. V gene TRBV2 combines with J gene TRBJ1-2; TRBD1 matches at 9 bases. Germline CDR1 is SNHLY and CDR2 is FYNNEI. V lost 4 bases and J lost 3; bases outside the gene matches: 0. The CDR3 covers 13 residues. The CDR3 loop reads CASSGTGDYGYTF. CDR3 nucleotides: TGTGCCAGCAGTGGGACAGGGGACTATGGCTACACCTTC.

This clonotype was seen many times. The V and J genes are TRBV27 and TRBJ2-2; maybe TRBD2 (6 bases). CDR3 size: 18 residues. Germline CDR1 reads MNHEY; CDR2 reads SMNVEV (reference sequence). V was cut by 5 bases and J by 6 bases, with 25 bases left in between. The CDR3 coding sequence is TGTGCCAGCAGTCCGACCCCCCCCGGGACTGGTATCTCCGGGGAGCTGTTTTTT. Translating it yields CASSPTPPGTGISGELFF.

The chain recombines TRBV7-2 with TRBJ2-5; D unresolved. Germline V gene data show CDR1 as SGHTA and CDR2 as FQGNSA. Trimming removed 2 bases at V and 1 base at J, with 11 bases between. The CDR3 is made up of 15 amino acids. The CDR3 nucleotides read TGTGCCAGCAGCTTAAAAGTCTCCACCCAAGAGACCCAGTACTTC. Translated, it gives CASSLKVSTQETQYF.

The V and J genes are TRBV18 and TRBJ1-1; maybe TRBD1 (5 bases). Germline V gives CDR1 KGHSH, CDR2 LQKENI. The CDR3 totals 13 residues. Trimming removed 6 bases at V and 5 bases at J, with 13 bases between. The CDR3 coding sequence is TGTGCCAGCTCTAGGGGAACTTTGACTGAAGCTTTCTTT. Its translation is CASSRGTLTEAFF.

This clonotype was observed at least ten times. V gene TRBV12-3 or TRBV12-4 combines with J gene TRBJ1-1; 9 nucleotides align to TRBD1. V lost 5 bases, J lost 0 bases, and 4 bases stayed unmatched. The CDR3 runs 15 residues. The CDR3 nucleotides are TGTGCCAGCAGTCCCGGACAGGGGTTGAACACTGAAGCTTTCTTT. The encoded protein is CASSPGQGLNTEAFF.

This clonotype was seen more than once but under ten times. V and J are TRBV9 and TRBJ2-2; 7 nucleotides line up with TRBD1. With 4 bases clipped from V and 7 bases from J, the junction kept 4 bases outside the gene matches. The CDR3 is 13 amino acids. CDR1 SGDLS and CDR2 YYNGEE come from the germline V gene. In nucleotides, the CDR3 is TGTGCCAGCAGCCTACGGGACAGCGGGGAGCTGTTTTTT. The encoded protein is CASSLRDSGELFF.